Presented here are 3 T cell receptor beta chains from one specimen sequenced in a study of T cells in Graves' hyperthyroidism and ophthalmopathy. There were TCR beta CDR3 regions amplified from RNA transcripts. During a first-round RT-PCR of the TCR CDR3, the HTBI primer set was used. One entry per CDR3 protein results from TCRdb running MiXCR on the multiplex PCR reads. The data show about 400,000 distinct CDR3 sequences, about 15% seen once. Sequencing input: blood. Receptor source: a woman aged 25 to 39 with Graves' ophthalmopathy.

This clonotype was recorded at least ten times. The gene calls are TRBV28 and TRBJ2-1, with 8 bases matching TRBD1. CDR1 is MDHEN, CDR2 SYDVKM, per germline. The CDR3 sequence is 14 residues long. V gave up 5 bases and J gave up 8 bases; unmatched junction bases: 8. The CDR3 DNA is TGTGCCAGCAGTCGGCCGACCAGGGGGCATGAGCAGTTCTTC. Protein sequence: CASSRPTRGHEQFF.

This clonotype came up many times. The chain carries TRBV15 and TRBJ1-2, with D unresolved. CDR1 is LNHNV, CDR2 YYDKDF, per germline (reference sequence). Deletions cut 1 base from V and 4 bases from J, with 7 bases between. This CDR3 spans 13 amino acids. DNA of the CDR3: TGTGCCACCAGCAGAGTTGGAACCTATGGCTACACCTTC. It specifies CATSRVGTYGYTF.

The table lists this clonotype with many counts. The chain joins TRBV5-1 to TRBJ2-7; 9 bases line up with TRBD1. The V and J ends lost 4 bases and 8 bases, in that order; junction bases with no gene match: 7. Germline CDR1 is SGHRS and CDR2 is YFSETQ. The CDR3 spans 13 residues. CDR3 nucleotides: TGCGCCAGCAGCCTACGGACAGGGGACAAGCAGTACTTC. Its protein is CASSLRTGDKQYF.